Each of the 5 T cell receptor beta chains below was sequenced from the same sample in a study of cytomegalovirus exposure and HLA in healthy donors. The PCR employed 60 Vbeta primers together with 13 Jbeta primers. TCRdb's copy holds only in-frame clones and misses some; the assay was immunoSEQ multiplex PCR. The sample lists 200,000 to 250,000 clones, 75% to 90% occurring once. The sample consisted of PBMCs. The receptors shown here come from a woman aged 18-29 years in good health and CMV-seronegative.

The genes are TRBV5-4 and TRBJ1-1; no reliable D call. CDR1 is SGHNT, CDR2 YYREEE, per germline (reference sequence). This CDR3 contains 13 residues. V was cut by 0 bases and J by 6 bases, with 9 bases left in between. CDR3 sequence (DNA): TGTGCCAGCAGCTTGGCAGAGGGCTCTGAAGCTTTCTTT. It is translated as CASSLAEGSEAFF.

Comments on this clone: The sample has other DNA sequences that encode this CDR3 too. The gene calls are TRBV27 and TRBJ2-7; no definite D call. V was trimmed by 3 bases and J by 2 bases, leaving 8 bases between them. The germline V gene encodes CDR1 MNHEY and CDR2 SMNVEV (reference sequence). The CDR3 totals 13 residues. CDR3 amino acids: CASSLGRAYEQYF. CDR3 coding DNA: TGTGCCAGCAGTTTGGGCAGAGCCTACGAGCAGTACTTC.

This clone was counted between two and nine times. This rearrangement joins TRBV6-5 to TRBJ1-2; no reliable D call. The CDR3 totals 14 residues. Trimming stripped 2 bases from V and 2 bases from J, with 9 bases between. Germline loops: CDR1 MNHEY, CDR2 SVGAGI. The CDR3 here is CASSYGERNYGYTF. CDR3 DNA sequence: TGTGCCAGCAGTTACGGTGAGCGCAACTATGGCTACACCTTC.

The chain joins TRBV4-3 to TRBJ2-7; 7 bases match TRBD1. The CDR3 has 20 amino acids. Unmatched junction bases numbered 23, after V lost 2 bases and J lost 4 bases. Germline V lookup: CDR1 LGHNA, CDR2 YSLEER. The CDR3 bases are TGCGCCAGCAGCCAAAGTCCCGACAGGGTAAGGACCATAAGGGCGTACGAGCAGTACTTC. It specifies CASSQSPDRVRTIRAYEQYF.

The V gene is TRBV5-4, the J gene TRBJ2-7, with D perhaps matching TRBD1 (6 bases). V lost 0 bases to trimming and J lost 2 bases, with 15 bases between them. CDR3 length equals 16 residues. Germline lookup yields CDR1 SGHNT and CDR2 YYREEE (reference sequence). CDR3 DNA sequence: TGTGCCAGCAGCTTGGGGGGGCATCCACTTCCCTACGAGCAGTACTTC. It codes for CASSLGGHPLPYEQYF.